Presented here are 9 T cell receptor beta chains from one specimen sequenced in a study of shared clonotypes between healthy human individuals. Generated by immunoSEQ multiplex PCR, the TCRdb table keeps only in-frame clones and is missing some. The sample has around 2.5 million clones, approximately 93% seen once. Material: naive CD4+ T cells from PBMCs. The subset: CD45RA+ positively selected. All receptors derive from a man younger than 35 in good health. Some clones in this sample may be carry-over from other donors' samples.

V is TRBV5-4 and J is TRBJ2-7, with 12 bases identical to TRBD2. Trimming removed 4 bases from V and 0 bases from J; junction bases left unmatched: 5. CDR1 and CDR2 from the germline V gene are SGHNT and YYREEE (reference sequence). This CDR3 has 16 amino acids. The CDR3 loop reads CASSLGLAGTSYEQYF. DNA of the CDR3: TGTGCCAGCAGCCTCGGACTAGCGGGGACCTCCTACGAGCAGTACTTC.

This chain connects TRBV5-4 to TRBJ1-4; D unresolved. The CDR3 loop spans 16 amino acids. V was shortened by 3 bases and J by 0 bases, with 12 bases between the two germline ends. The V gene's germline CDR1 is SGHNT and CDR2 YYREEE (reference sequence). DNA of the CDR3: TGTGCCAGCAGCTGGGGAGCGGGTGCAACTAATGAAAAACTGTTTTTT. It yields the protein CASSWGAGATNEKLFF.

V usage is TRBV30 and J usage is TRBJ2-5; D is possibly TRBD2 (6 bases). Between the trimmed V and J ends, which lost 5 bases and 1 base, there was a span of 17 bases. Germline V gene data show CDR1 as GTSNPN and CDR2 as SVGIG (reference sequence). This CDR3 has 15 residues. The CDR3 region is CAWLKLTRVQETQYF. CDR3 nucleotides: TGTGCCTGGCTAAAACTGACTAGAGTCCAAGAGACCCAGTACTTC.

The genes are TRBV2 and TRBJ1-6; 7 nucleotides align to TRBD1. J gave up 13 bases and V 2 bases, and 8 bases lay outside the gene matches. The germline CDR1 and CDR2 sequences are SNHLY and FYNNEI. This CDR3 is built from 14 residues. The DNA for the CDR3 is TGTGCCAGCAGTGAAAGGGACAGTGAGACTCCCCTCCACTTT. Amino acid sequence: CASSERDSETPLHF.

For this clone: At one of its ends the junction is not consistent with the germline gene, which may arise from a read error. The V gene is TRBV19, the J gene TRBJ2-5; TRBD2 matches at 11 bases. CDR1 is LNHDA, CDR2 SQIVND, per germline (reference sequence). CDR3 length: 14 amino acids. The CDR3 spells CASSSRGTSGFLDF. As DNA, the CDR3 is TGTGCCAGTAGTTCACGCGGGACTAGCGGATTTCTAGACTTC.

This chain joins TRBV19 and TRBJ2-3, with 9 bases aligning to TRBD2. This CDR3 contains 14 residues. CDR1 and CDR2 from the germline V gene are LNHDA and SQIVND (reference sequence). After removal of 7 bases from V and 7 bases from J, the junction contained 9 bases not matched to a gene. Here the CDR3 reads CASNKGLALNTQYF. The CDR3 DNA reads as TGTGCCAGTAATAAGGGACTAGCTCTGAATACGCAGTATTTT.

This rearrangement joins TRBV4-3 to TRBJ2-1, with D perhaps matching TRBD2 (6 bases). Trimming removed 1 base at V and 3 bases at J, with 13 bases between. The CDR3 runs to 16 residues. Germline V gives CDR1 LGHNA, CDR2 YSLEER. The CDR3 nucleotides are TGCGCCAGCAGCCAAGGGGCGGGAAGGTACTACAATGAGCAGTTCTTC. As protein: CASSQGAGRYYNEQFF.

This clone turned up a few times. The genes are TRBV5-1 and TRBJ2-1; D possibly corresponds to TRBD2 (6 bases). The CDR3 loop spans 15 amino acids. Between the trimmed V and J ends, which lost 1 base and 0 bases, there was a span of 8 bases. CDR1 SGHRS and CDR2 YFSETQ come from the germline V gene. The CDR3 sequence: CASSLPGSSYNEQFF. DNA for the CDR3: TGCGCCAGCAGCTTGCCCGGGAGCTCCTACAATGAGCAGTTCTTC.

The chain recombines TRBV11-1 with TRBJ2-1; D unclear. Germline loops: CDR1 SGHAT, CDR2 FQDESV (reference sequence). Trimming pared 5 bases from V and 2 bases from J, leaving 7 bases between. The CDR3 contains 13 residues. Here the CDR3 reads CASSPSPYNEQFF. The CDR3 DNA reads as TGTGCCAGCAGCCCGTCCCCCTACAATGAGCAGTTCTTC.